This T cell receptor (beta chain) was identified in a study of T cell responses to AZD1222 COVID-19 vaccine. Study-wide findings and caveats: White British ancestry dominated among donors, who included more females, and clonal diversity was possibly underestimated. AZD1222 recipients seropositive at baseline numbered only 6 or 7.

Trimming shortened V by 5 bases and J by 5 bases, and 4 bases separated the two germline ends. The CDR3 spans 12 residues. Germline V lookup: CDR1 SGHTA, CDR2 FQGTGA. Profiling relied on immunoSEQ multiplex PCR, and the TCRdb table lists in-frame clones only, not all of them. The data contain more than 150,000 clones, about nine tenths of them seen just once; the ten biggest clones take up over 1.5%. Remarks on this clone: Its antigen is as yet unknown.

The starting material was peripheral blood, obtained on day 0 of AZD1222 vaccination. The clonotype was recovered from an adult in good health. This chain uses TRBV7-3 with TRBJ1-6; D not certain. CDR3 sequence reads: CASSLDNSPLHF. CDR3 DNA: TGTGCCAGCAGCCTCGATAATTCACCCCTCCACTTT.